One and the same sample provided the 12 T cell receptor beta chains below, sequenced in a study of blood T cell repertoires in COVID-19. Profiling relied on immunoSEQ multiplex PCR, and the TCRdb table lists in-frame clones only, not all of them. The table has approximately 500,000 clones, 80% to 90% seen once. Sequenced sample: peripheral blood. These TCRs come from a human donor in a cohort sampled during active COVID-19.

The chain employs TRBV4-1 and TRBJ1-1; D is ambiguous. The CDR3 consists of 14 residues. The germline CDR1 and CDR2 sequences are MGHRA and YSYEKL. Trimming removed 4 bases at V and 5 bases at J, with 14 bases between. The DNA of the CDR3 is TGCGCCAGCAGCCCTATCGGGCCGGGGACTGAAGCTTTCTTT. It translates to CASSPIGPGTEAFF.

This sequence joins TRBV15 and TRBJ2-7; 7 positions agree with TRBD1. V lost 1 base, J lost 1 base, and 4 bases stayed unmatched. Germline lookup yields CDR1 LNHNV and CDR2 YYDKDF (reference sequence). The length of the CDR3 is 15 residues. The CDR3 sequence is CATSRVRGQSYEQYF. Here the CDR3 DNA reads TGTGCCACCAGCAGAGTCAGGGGACAGTCCTACGAGCAGTACTTC.

The table lists this clone with a count of one. The chain joins TRBV7-3 to TRBJ2-3; 10 bases match TRBD1. The ends lost 5 bases at V and 7 bases at J; junction bases unmatched: 9. This CDR3 is 15 amino acids long. Germline lookup yields CDR1 SGHTA and CDR2 FQGTGA. CDR3 loop: CASSPETGGIYTQYF. In DNA form, the CDR3 reads TGTGCCAGCAGCCCCGAGACAGGGGGCATATATACGCAGTATTTT.

The chain is built from TRBV27 and TRBJ1-1; D perhaps matches TRBD1 (5 bases). CDR1 is MNHEY, CDR2 SMNVEV, per germline (reference sequence). The CDR3 is made up of 14 amino acids. V lost 5 bases to trimming and J lost 3 bases, with 13 bases between them. The CDR3 loop reads CASSLDRTYTEAFF. CDR3 sequence (DNA): TGTGCCAGCAGTCTTGACAGAACCTACACTGAAGCTTTCTTT.

The J gene is TRBJ1-6, the V gene TRBV6-1; D is perhaps TRBD1 (6 bases). Germline loops: CDR1 MNHNS, CDR2 SASEGT. The ends were cut back, 1 base at V and 4 bases at J, with 17 bases in the middle. The CDR3 sequence is 18 residues long. The DNA for the CDR3 is TGTGCCAGCAGTGAAGGGACAGACTCCAGCATGTATAATTCACCCCTCCACTTT. Amino acids: CASSEGTDSSMYNSPLHF.

This clone was seen more than once but under ten times. The V and J genes are TRBV5-4 and TRBJ2-7; D unresolved. This CDR3 has 13 amino acids. The V gene's germline CDR1 is SGHNT and CDR2 YYREEE (reference sequence). The V gene lost 4 bases and the J gene lost 5 bases, with 13 bases spanning the gap. CDR3 sequence: CASSRALFDEQYF. In DNA form, the CDR3 reads TGTGCCAGCAGCCGCGCGCTATTCGACGAGCAGTACTTC.

On this clone: The sample contains more than one DNA sequence encoding this CDR3. CDR3 amino acids: CASSPLGQAQETQYF. The CDR3 DNA sequence: TGTGCCAGCTCACCTCTGGGACAGGCCCAAGAGACCCAGTACTTC. The chain couples TRBV18 to TRBJ2-5; 8 nucleotides match TRBD1. Trimming at V came to 3 bases and at J to 1 base, leaving 4 bases not matched to a gene. CDR3 size: 15 residues. Germline V gives CDR1 KGHSH, CDR2 LQKENI.

This clone was observed once. The chain recombines TRBV3-1 (or the pseudogene TRBV3-2) with TRBJ2-1; TRBD2 aligns across 9 bases. Germline trimming cut 2 bases from V and 4 bases from J; bases unmatched to any gene: 3. CDR3 length: 15 amino acids. Germline-derived CDR1 and CDR2 are LGHDT and YNNKEL (reference sequence). CDR3 loop: CASSQLTSGYNEQFF. In DNA, the CDR3 is TGTGCCAGCAGCCAATTGACTAGCGGTTACAATGAGCAGTTCTTC.

This chain links TRBV30 with TRBJ2-5; no firm D call. Trimming took 1 base from V and 2 from J, leaving 5 bases between them. In germline, CDR1 is GTSNPN, CDR2 SVGIG (reference sequence). The CDR3 runs to 12 residues. The CDR3 region has the DNA TGTGCCTGGAGTGCGGGTCAAGAGACCCAGTACTTC. The encoded protein is CAWSAGQETQYF.

The V call is TRBV3-1 (or the pseudogene TRBV3-2), the J call TRBJ2-7, with TRBD1 matching over 7 bases. V lost 4 bases to trimming and J lost 7 bases; unmatched junction nucleotides: 19. The CDR3 is made up of 17 amino acids. Germline V lookup: CDR1 LGHDT, CDR2 YNNKEL (reference sequence). The CDR3 sequence: CASSPPRGQPIPREQYF. Here the CDR3 DNA reads TGTGCCAGCAGCCCTCCTCGGGGACAGCCCATCCCACGGGAGCAGTACTTC.

This sequence joins TRBV5-6 and TRBJ1-2; weak D call: TRBD1 (6 bases). The V end lost 6 bases, the J end lost 4 bases, and 16 bases lay between the germline ends. Germline V lookup: CDR1 SGHDT, CDR2 YYEEEE. The CDR3 runs to 14 residues. DNA for the CDR3: TGTGCCAGCACCCCGAGGGGGGGGGTCTATGGCTACACCTTC. It encodes CASTPRGGVYGYTF.

This chain links TRBV2 with TRBJ1-2; D uncertain. V was cut by 8 bases and J by 1 base, with 5 bases left in between. The CDR3 is made up of 11 amino acids. Germline CDR1 reads SNHLY; CDR2 reads FYNNEI. The CDR3 coding sequence is TGTGCCAGCTCTCGTAACTATGGCTACACCTTC. This sequence encodes CASSRNYGYTF.